The clone carrying this TCR beta chain came up once. Its antigen remains unidentified. The repertoire was sequenced with immunoSEQ multiplex PCR; TCRdb's copy has only in-frame clones and lacks some. The table records over 100,000 clones, about 86% of them present only once. The entry originates in a study of T cell responses to AZD1222 COVID-19 vaccine. Across the whole study: Second doses at about 4 or about 12 weeks were pooled.

Findings of the study overall: The donors showed a predominance of white British ancestry and of females, with possible underestimation of clonal diversity. Seropositive status at baseline applied to only five to seven AZD1222 recipients.

This sequence was found in an adult in good health. Sample: peripheral blood, taken on day 0 of AZD1222 vaccination.

The CDR3 sequence: CASSFGGGAKGEKLFF. CDR3 DNA: TGCGCCAGCAGCTTCGGAGGGGGCGCGAAGGGTGAAAAACTGTTTTTT. The chain is built from TRBV5-1 and TRBJ1-4, with TRBD1 matching over 7 bases. The CDR3 sequence is 16 residues long. J lost 7 bases, V lost 2 bases, and 11 bases had no gene match. CDR1 SGHRS and CDR2 YFSETQ come from the germline V gene.